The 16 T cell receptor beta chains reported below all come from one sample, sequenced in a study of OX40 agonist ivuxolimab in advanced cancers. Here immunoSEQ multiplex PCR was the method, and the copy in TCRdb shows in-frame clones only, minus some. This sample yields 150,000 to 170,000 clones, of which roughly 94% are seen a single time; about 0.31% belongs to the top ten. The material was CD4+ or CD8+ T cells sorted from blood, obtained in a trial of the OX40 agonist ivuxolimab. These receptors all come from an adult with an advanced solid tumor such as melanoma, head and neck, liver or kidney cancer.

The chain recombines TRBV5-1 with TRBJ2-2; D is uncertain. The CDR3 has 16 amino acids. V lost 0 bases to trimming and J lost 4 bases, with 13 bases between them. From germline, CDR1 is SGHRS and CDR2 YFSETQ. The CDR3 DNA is TGCGCCAGCAGCTTGGTTTCGAGGCCCAGCACCGGGGAGCTGTTTTTT. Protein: CASSLVSRPSTGELFF.

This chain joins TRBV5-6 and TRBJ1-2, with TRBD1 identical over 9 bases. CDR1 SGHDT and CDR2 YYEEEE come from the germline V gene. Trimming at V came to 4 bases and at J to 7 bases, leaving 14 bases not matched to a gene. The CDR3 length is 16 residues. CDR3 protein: CASSGPRDRAPGGYTF. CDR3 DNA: TGTGCCAGCAGCGGACCTCGGGACAGGGCCCCGGGTGGCTACACCTTC.

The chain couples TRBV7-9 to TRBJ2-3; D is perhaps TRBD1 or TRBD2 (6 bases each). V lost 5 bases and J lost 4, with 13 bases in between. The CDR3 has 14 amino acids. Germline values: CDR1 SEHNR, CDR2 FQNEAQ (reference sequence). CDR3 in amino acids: CASSPGGWPDTQYF. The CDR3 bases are TGTGCCAGCAGCCCCGGGGGCTGGCCAGATACGCAGTATTTT.

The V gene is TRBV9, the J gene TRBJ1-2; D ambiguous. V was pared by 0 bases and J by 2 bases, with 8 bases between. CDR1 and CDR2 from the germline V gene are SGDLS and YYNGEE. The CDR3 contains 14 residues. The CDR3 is CASSVAEVNYGYTF. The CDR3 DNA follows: TGTGCCAGCAGCGTAGCTGAGGTGAACTATGGCTACACCTTC.

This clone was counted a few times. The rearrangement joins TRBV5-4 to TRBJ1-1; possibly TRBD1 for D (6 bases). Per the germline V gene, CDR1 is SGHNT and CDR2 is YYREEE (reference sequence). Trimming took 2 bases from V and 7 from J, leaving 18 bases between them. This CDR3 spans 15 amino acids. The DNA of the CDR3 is TGTGCCAGCAGCTTAAGCTACAGGGTAGGCAGTGAAGCTTTCTTT. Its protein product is CASSLSYRVGSEAFF.

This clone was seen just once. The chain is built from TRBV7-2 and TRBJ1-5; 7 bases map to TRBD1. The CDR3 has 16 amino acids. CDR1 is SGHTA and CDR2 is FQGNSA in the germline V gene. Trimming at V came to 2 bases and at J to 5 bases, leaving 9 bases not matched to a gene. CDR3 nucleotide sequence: TGTGCCAGCAGCTTAAACTCGCCAGGGGGGGATCAGCCCCAGCATTTT. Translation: CASSLNSPGGDQPQHF.

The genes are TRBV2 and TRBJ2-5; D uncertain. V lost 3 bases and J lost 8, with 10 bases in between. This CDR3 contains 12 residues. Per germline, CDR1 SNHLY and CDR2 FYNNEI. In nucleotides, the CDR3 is TGTGCCAGCAGTGAGAACTTACTTACCCAGTACTTC. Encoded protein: CASSENLLTQYF.

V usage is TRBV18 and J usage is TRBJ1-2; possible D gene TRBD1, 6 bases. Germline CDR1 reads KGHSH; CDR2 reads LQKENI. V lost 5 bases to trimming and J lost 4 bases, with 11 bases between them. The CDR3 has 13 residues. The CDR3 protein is CASSTDSAYGYTF. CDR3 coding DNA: TGTGCCAGCTCAACGGACAGTGCCTATGGCTACACCTTC.

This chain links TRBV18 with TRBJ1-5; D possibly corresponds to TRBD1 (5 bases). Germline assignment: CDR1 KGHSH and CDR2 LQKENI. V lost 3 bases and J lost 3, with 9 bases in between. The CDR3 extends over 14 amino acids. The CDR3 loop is CASSPETVNQPQHF. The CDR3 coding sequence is TGTGCCAGCTCACCCGAGACAGTCAATCAGCCCCAGCATTTT.

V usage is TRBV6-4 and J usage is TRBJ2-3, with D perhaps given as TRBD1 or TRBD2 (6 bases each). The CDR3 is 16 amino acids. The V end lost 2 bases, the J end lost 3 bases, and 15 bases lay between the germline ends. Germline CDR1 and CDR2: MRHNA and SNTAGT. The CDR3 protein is CASSDLSGGVTDTQYF. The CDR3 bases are TGTGCCAGCAGTGACCTGTCCGGGGGCGTTACAGATACGCAGTATTTT.

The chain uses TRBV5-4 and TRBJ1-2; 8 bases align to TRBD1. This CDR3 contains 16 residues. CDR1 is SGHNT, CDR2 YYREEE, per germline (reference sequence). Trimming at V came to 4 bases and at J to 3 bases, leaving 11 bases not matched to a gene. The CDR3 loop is CASSQSPTGAHYGYTF. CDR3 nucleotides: TGTGCCAGCAGCCAATCCCCGACAGGGGCTCACTATGGCTACACCTTC.

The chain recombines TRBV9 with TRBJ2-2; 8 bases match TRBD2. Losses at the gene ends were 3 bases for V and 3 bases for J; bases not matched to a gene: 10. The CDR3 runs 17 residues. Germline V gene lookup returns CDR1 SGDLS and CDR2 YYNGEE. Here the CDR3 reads CASSAPPGRGYTGELFF. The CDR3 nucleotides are TGTGCCAGCAGCGCTCCCCCCGGGAGGGGGTACACCGGGGAGCTGTTTTTT.

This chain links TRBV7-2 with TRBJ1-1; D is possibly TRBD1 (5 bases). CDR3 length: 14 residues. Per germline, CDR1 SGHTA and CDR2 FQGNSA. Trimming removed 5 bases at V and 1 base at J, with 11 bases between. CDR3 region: CASSPGTENTEAFF. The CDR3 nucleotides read TGTGCCAGCAGCCCCGGGACGGAGAACACTGAAGCTTTCTTT.

In nucleotides, the CDR3 is TGTGCCAGCAGTTCGGGGACGGGAGACTATGGCTACACCTTC. Protein: CASSSGTGDYGYTF. This rearrangement joins TRBV7-3 to TRBJ1-2, with D perhaps matching TRBD1 (5 bases). The length of the CDR3 is 14 residues. V shed 6 bases and J shed 3 bases, with 14 bases lying between them. Per germline, CDR1 SGHTA and CDR2 FQGTGA.

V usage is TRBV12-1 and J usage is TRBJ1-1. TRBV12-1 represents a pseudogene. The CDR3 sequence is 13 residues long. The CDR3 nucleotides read TGTGCCAGCCCGGAACGGATGAACACTGAAGCTTTCTTT. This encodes CASPERMNTEAFF.

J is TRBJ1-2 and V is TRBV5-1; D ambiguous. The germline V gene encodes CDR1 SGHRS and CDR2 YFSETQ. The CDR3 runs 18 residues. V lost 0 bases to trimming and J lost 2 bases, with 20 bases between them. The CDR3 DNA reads TGCGCCAGCAGCTTGGAAAAGGTTATCTGGGGTGGGAACTATGGCTACACCTTC. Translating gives CASSLEKVIWGGNYGYTF. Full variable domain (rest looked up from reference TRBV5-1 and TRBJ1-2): KAGVTQTPRYLIKTRGQQVTLSCSPISGHRSVSWYQQTPGQGLQFLFEYFSETQRNKGNFPGRFSGRQFSNSRSEMNVSTLELGDSALYLCASSLEKVIWGGNYGYTFGSGTRLTVV.